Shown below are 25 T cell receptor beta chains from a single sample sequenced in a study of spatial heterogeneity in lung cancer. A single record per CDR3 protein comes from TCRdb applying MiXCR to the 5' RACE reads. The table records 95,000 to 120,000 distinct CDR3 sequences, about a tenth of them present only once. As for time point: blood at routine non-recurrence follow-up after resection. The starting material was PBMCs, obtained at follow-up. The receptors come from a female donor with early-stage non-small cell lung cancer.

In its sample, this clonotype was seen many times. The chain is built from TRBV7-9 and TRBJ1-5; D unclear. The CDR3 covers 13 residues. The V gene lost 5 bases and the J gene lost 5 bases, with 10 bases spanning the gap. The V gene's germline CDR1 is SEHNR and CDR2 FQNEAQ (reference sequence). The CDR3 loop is CASSLNVDQPQHF. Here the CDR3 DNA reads TGTGCCAGCAGCCTTAACGTTGATCAGCCCCAGCATTTT.

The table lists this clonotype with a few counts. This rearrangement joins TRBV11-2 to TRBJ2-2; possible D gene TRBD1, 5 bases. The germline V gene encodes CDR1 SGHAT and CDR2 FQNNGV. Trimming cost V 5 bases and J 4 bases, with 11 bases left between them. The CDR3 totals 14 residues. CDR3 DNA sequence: TGTGCCAGCAGCACTGGGGCTAGCACCGGGGAGCTGTTTTTT. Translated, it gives CASSTGASTGELFF.

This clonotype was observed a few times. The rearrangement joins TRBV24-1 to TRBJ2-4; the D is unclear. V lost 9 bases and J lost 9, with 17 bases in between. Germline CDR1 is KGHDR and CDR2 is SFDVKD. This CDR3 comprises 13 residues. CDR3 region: CATVYGDASIQYF. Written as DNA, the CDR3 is TGTGCCACCGTTTATGGGGATGCTAGCATTCAGTACTTC.

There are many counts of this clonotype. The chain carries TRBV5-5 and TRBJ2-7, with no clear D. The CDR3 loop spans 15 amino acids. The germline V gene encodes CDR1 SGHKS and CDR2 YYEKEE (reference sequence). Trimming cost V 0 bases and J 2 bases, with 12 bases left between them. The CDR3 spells CASSLASGPTYEQYF. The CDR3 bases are TGTGCCAGCAGCTTGGCCTCTGGCCCAACCTACGAGCAGTACTTC.

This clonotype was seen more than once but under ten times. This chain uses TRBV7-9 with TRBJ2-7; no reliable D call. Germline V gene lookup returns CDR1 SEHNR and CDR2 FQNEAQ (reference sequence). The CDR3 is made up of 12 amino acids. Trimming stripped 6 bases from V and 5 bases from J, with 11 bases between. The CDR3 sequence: CASRRDRNEQYF. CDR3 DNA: TGTGCCAGCAGGCGTGACCGGAACGAGCAGTACTTC.

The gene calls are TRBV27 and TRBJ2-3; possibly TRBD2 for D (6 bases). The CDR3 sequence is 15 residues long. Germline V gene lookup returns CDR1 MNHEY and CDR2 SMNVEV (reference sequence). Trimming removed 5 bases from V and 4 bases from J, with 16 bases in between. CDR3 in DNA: TGTGCCAGCAGTGTCCCCGGGACTGGAGCAGATACGCAGTATTTT. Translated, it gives CASSVPGTGADTQYF.

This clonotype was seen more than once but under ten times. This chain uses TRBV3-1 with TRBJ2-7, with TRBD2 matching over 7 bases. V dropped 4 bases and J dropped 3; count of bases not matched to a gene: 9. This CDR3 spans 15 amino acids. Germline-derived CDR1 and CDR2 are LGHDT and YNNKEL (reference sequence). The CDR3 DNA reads TGTGCCAGCAGCCCCCCCCGGGTAGCGGGCTACGAGCAGTACTTC. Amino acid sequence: CASSPPRVAGYEQYF.

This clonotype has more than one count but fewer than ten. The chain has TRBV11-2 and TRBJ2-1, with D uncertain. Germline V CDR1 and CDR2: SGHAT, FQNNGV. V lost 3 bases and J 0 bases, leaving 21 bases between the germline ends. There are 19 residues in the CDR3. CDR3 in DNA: TGTGCCAGCAGCTTGGCTTCTCTATCCTCGGTTAGCTCCTACAATGAGCAGTTCTTC. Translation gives CASSLASLSSVSSYNEQFF.

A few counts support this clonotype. CDR3 region: CSVVSAESANYGYTF. CDR3 nucleotide sequence: TGCAGCGTTGTATCCGCAGAATCAGCTAACTATGGCTACACCTTC. The chain combines TRBV29-1 with TRBJ1-2; D gene unclear. V was pared by 4 bases and J by 0 bases, with 15 bases between. The CDR3 is 15 residues long. The germline CDR1 and CDR2 sequences are SQVTM and ANQGSEA.

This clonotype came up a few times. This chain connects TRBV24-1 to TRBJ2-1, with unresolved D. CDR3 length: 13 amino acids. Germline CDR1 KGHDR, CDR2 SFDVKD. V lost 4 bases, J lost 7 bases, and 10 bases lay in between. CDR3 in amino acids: CATSDPNSNEQFF. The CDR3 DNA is TGTGCCACCAGTGACCCGAACTCGAATGAGCAGTTCTTC.

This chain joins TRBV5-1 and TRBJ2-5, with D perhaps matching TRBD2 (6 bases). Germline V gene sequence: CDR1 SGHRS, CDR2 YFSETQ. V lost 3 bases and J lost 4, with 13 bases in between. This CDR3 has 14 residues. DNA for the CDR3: TGCGCCAGCAGCTCGACTAGTACGGGAGAGACCCAGTACTTC. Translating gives CASSSTSTGETQYF.

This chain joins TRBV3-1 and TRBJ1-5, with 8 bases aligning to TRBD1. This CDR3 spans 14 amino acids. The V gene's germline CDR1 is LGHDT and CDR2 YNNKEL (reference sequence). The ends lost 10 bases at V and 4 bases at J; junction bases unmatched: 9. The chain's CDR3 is CATGQGRRNQPQHF. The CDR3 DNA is TGTGCCACCGGACAGGGCCGGCGAAATCAGCCCCAGCATTTT. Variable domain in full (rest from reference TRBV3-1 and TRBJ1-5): DTAVSQTPKYLVTQMGNDKSIKCEQNLGHDTMYWYKQDSKKFLKIMFSYNNKELIINETVPNRFSPKSPDKAHLNLHINSLELGDSAVYFCATGQGRRNQPQHFGDGTRLSIL.

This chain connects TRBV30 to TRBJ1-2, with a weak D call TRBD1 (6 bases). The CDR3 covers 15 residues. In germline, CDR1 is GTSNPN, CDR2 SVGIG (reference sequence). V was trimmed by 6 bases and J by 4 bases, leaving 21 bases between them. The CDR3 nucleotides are TGTGCCTGCAGACAACCGGGACAAAGAATCTATGGCTACACCTTC. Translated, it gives CACRQPGQRIYGYTF. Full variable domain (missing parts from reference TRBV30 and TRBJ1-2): SQTIHQWPATLVQPVGSPLSLECTVEGTSNPNLYWYRQAAGRGLQLLFYSVGIGQISSEVPQNLSASRPQDRQFILSSKKLLLSDSGFYLCACRQPGQRIYGYTFGSGTRLTVV.

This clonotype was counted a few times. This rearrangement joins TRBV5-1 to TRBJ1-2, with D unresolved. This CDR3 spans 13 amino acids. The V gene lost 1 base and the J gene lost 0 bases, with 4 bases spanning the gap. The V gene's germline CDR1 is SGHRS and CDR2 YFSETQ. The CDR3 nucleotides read TGCGCCAGCAGCTTGACTGCTAACTATGGCTACACCTTC. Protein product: CASSLTANYGYTF.

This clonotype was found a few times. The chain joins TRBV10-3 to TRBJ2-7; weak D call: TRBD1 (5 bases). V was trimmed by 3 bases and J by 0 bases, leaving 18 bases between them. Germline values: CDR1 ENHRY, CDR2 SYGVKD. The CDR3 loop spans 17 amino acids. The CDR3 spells CAISDPDSRQGSYEQYV. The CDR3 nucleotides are TGTGCCATCAGTGACCCTGACAGTCGGCAGGGCTCCTACGAGCAGTACGTC.

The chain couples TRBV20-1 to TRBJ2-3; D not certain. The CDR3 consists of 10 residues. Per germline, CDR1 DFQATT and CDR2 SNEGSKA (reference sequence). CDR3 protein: CSVSRDTQYF. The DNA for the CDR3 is TGCAGCGTCTCGCGGGATACGCAGTATTTT.

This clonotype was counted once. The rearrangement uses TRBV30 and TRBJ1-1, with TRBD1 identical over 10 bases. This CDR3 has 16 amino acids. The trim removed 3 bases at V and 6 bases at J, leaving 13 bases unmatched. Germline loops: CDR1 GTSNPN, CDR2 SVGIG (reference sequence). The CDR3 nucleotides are TGTGCCTGGAGATCGAGGACAGGGGGTTTCGTCGCTGAAGCTTTCTTT. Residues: CAWRSRTGGFVAEAFF. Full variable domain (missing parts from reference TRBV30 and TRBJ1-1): SQTIHQWPATLVQPVGSPLSLECTVEGTSNPNLYWYRQAAGRGLQLLFYSVGIGQISSEVPQNLSASRPQDRQFILSSKKLLLSDSGFYLCAWRSRTGGFVAEAFFGQGTRLTVV.

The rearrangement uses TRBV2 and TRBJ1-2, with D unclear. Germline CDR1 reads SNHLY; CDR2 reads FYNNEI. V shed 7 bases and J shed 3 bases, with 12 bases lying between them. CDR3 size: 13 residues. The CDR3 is CASTIGWHYGYTF. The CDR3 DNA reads TGTGCCAGCACGATAGGGTGGCACTATGGCTACACCTTC.

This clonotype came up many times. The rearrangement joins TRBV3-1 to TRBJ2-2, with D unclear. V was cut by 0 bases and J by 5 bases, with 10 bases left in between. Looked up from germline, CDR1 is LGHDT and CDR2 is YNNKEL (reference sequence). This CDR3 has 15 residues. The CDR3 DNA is TGTGCCAGCAGCCAAGATCTGGGCTGGACCGGGGAGCTGTTTTTT. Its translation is CASSQDLGWTGELFF.

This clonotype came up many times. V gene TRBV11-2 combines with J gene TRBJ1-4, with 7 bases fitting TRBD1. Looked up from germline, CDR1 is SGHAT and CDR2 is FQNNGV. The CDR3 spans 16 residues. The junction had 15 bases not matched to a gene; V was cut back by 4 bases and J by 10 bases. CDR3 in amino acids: CASSYVRGRDRGKLFF. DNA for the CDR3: TGTGCCAGCAGCTACGTTAGGGGGCGTGATCGAGGAAAACTGTTTTTT.

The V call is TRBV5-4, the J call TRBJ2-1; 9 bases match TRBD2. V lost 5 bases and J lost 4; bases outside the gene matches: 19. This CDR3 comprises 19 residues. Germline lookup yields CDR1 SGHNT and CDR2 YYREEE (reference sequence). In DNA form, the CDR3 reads TGTGCCAGCAGATTATTCTATAGCGGGAGACATTATGATTACAATGAGCAGTTCTTC. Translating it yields CASRLFYSGRHYDYNEQFF. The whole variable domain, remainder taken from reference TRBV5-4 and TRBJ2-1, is ETGVTQSPTHLIKTRGQQVTLRCSSQSGHNTVSWYQQALGQGPQFIFQYYREEENGRGNFPPRFSGLQFPNYSSELNVNALELDDSALYLCASRLFYSGRHYDYNEQFFGPGTRLTVL.

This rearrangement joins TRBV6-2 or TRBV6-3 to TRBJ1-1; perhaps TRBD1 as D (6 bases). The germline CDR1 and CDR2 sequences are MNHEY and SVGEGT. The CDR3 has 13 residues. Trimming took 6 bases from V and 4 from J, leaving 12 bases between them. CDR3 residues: CASSPQGITEAFF. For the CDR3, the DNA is TGTGCCAGCAGCCCACAGGGTATCACTGAAGCTTTCTTT.

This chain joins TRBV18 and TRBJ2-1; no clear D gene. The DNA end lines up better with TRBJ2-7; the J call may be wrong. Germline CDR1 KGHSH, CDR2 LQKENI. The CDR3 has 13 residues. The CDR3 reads CASSPSNRDEQYF. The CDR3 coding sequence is TGTGCCAGCTCACCCTCGAATAGAGATGAGCAGTACTTC.

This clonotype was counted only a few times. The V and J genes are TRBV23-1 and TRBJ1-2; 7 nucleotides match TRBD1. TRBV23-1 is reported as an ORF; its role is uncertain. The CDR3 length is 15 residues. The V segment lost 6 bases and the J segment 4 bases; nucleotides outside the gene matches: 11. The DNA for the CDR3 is TGCGCCAGCAGCCTTGACAGGGCGGCCTGCTATGGCTACACCTTC. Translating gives CASSLDRAACYGYTF.

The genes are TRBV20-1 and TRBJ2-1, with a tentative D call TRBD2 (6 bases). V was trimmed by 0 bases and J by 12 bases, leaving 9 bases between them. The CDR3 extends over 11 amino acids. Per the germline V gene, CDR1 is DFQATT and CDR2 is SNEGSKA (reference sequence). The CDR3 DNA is TGCAGTGCTAGAGATCAGACTAGGCAGTTCTTC. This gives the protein CSARDQTRQFF.